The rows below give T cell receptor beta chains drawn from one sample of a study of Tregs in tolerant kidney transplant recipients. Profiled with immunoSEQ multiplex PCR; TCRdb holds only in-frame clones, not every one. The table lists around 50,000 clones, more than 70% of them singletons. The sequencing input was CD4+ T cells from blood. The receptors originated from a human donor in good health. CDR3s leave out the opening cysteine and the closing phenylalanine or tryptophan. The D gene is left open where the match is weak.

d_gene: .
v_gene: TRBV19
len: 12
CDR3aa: ASIGRSSTDTQY

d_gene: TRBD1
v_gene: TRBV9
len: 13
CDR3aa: ASSDLQGDREKLF

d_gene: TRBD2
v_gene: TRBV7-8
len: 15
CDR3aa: ASTAGPGTSGFYEQY

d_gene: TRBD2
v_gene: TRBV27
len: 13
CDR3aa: ASSMGLAVSGELF

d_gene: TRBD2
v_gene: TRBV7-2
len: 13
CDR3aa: ASSLPAGGAYEQY

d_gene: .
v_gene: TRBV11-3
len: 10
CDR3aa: ASSLGTGGYT

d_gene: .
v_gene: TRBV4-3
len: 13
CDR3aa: ASSIRRGVNTEAF

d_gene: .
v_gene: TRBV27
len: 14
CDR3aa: ASSNMSGAFFGTIY

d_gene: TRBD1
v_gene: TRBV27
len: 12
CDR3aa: ASSPDRGNQPQH

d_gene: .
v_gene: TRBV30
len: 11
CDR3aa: AFHTDTYNEQF

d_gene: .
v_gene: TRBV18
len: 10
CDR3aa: ASSPQGHEQY

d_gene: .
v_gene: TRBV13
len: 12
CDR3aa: ASSLHGGTDTQY

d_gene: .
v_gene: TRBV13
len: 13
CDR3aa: ASSLAAVGINEQF

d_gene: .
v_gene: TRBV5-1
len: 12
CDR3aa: ASSLGQEGDGYT

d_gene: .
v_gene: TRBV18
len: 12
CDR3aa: ASSPGAGGYGYT

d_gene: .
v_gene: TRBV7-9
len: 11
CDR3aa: ASGGVRPTEAF

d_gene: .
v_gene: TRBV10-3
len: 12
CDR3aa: AISETKNQETQY

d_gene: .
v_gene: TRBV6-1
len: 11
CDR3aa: ASNRLVGEEQF

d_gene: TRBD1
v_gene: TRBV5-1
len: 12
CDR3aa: ASSLDRGADTQY

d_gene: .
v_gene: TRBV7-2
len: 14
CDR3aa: ASSLKGRGNTGELF

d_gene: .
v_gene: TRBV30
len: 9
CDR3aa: AWSVEDTQY

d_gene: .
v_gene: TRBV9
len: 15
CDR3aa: ASSALSGLTNTGELF

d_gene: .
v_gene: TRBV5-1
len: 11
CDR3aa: ASSPTRDIGLY

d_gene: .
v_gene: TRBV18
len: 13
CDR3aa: ASSLPGLTYNEQF

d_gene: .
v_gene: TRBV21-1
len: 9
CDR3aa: ARTGNYGYT

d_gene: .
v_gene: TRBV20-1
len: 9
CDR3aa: SVAANYEQY

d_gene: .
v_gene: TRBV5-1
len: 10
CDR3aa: ASSYGDGAQY

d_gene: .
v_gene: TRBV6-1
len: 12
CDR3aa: ASSDSVGSTEAF

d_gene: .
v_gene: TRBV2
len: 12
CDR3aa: ASSRELGTDTQY

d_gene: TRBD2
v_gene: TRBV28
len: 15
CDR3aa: ASRIRGLATGTDTQY

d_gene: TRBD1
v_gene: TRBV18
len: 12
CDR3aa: ASSPPRDSPVFT

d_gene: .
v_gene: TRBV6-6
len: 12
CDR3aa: ATHHGGRGTEAF

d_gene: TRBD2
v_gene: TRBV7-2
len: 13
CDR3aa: ASSSAGVRTGELF

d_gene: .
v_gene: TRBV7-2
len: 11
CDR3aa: ASSFGTSSEQF

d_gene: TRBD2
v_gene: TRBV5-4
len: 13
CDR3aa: ASSLAGTSGYEQF

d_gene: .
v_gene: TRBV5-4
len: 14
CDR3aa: ASSLVAGPGGNTIY

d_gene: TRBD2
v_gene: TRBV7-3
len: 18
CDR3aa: ASSPFPNPLAGGLGNEQF

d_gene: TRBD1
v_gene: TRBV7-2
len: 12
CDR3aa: ASSHGQGREKLF

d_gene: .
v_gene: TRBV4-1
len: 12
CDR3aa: ASSQELPTDTQY

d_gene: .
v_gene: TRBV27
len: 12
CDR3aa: ASSWAGTGEKLF

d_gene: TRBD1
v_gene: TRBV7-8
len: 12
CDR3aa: ASRGDRDNQPQH

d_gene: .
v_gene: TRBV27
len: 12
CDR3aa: ASSMYRTNNEQF

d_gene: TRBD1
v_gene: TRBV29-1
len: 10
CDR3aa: SVSRAGGEQY

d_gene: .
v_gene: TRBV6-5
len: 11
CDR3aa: ASSYSEGRELF

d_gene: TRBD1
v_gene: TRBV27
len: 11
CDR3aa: ASSLTGAGGYT

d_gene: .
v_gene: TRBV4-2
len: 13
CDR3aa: ASSQDVRNTGELF

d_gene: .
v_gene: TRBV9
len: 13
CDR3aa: ASSVHGDSNQPQH

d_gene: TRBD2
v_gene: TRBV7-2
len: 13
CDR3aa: ASSLDGGARNEQY

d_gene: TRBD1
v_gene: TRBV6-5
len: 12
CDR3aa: ASSRATGAYGYT

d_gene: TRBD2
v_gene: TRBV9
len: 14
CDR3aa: ASSVGAGDSYNEQF